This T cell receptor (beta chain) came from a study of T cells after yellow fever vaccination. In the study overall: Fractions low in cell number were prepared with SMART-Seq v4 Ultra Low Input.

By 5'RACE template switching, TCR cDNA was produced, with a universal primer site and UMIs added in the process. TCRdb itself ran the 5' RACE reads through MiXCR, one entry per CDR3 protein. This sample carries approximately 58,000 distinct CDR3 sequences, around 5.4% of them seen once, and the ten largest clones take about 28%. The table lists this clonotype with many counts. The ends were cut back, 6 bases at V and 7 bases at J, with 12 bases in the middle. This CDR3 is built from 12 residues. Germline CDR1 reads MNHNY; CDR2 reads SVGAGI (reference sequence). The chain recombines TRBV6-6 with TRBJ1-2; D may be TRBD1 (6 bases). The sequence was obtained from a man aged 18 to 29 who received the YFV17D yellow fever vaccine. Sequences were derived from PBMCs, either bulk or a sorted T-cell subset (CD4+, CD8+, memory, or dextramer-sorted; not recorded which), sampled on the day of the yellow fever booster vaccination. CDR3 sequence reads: CASRTQGFGYTF. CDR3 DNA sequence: TGTGCCAGCAGGACCCAGGGGTTTGGCTACACCTTC.